The source of this T cell receptor (beta chain) is a study of cytomegalovirus exposure and HLA in healthy donors. Notes on the study in general: Reportedly, cytomegalovirus status was diagnosed with high sensitivity and specificity.

The PCR made use of 60 Vbeta and 13 Jbeta primers. Measured with immunoSEQ multiplex PCR; TCRdb has only the in-frame clones, and not every one. The table includes about 160,000 clones, more than 80% detected once. A word on this clone: Its antigen is currently unknown.

Losses at the gene ends were 3 bases for V and 0 bases for J; bases not matched to a gene: 2. CDR3 length: 15 amino acids. Per germline, CDR1 SGDLS and CDR2 YYNGEE. Everyone who donated was a healthy bone marrow donor. The gene calls are TRBV9 and TRBJ2-1, with 8 bases matching TRBD2. The clonotype originates from a woman between 50 and 59 years old in good health and CMV-seronegative. Sequencing was performed on PBMCs. The CDR3 DNA is TGTGCCAGCAGCGGGAGCGGGAGCTCCTACAATGAGCAGTTCTTC. Encoded protein: CASSGSGSSYNEQFF.